This TCR beta chain was retrieved from a study of blood T cell repertoires in COVID-19. Background on the study: Sites across the United States, Italy and Spain contributed samples from acute and convalescent COVID-19. The analysed material was cDNA or gDNA that came from T cells, B-cell-depleted T cells, or PBMCs.

Produced via immunoSEQ multiplex PCR; TCRdb's table is partial and in-frame only. The top ten hold less than 25% of the sample, which has roughly 170,000 clones, approximately 87% seen once. The V gene lost 11 bases and the J gene lost 1 base, with 17 bases spanning the gap. The CDR3 spans 14 residues. The germline gives CDR1 SNHLY, CDR2 FYNNEI. J is TRBJ1-2 and V is TRBV2, with TRBD1 as a possible D gene (6 bases). This TCR was sampled from a man in his 70s with active or convalescent COVID-19. The source material was peripheral blood. This CDR3 reads CAWGRGEVNYGYTF. As DNA, the CDR3 is TGTGCCTGGGGCAGGGGTGAGGTTAACTATGGCTACACCTTC.